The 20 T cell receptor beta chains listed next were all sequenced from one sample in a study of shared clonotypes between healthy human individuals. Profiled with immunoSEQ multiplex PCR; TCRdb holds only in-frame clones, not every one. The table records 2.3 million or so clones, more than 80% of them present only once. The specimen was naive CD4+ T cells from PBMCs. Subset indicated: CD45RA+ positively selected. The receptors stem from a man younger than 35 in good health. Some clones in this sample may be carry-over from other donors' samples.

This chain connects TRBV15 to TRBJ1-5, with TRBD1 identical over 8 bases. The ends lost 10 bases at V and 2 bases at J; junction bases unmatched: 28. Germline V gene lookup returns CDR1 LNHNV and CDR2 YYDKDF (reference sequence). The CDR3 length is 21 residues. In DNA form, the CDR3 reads TGTGCCATCTGGGAGGGGGCACCGGACAGGGAAACAATGCAGGGCAATCAGCCCCAGCATTTT. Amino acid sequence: CAIWEGAPDRETMQGNQPQHF.

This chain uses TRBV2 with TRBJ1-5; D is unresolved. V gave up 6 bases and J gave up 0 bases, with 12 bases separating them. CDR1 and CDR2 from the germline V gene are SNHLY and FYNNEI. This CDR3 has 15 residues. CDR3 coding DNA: TGTGCCAGCAGCTTAGACGGGGTTAGCAATCAGCCCCAGCATTTT. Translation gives CASSLDGVSNQPQHF.

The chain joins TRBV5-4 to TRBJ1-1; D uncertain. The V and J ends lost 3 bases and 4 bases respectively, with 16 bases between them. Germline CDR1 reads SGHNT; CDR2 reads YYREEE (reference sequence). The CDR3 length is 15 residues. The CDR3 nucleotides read TGTGCCAGCAGCTCTATGGCCGGTAATGGCACTGAAGCTTTCTTT. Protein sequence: CASSSMAGNGTEAFF.

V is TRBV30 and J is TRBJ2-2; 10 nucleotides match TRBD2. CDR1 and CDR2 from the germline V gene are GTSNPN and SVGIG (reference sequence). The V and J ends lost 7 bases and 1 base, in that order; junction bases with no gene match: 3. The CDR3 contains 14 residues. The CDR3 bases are TGTGCCTCGACTAGCGGGTTGAACACCGGGGAGCTGTTTTTT. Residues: CASTSGLNTGELFF.

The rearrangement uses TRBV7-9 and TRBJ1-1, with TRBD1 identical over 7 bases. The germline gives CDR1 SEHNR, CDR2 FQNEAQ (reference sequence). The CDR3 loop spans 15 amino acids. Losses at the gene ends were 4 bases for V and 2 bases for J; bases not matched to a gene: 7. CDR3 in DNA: TGTGCCAGCAGCTCCTCGACAGGGATTAACACTGAAGCTTTCTTT. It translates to CASSSSTGINTEAFF.

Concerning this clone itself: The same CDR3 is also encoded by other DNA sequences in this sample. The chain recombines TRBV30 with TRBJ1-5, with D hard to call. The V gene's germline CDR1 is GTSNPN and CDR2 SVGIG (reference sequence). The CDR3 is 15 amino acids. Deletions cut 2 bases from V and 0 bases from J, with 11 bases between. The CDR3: CAWSRGGNSNQPQHF. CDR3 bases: TGTGCCTGGAGTCGAGGTGGGAATAGCAATCAGCCCCAGCATTTT.

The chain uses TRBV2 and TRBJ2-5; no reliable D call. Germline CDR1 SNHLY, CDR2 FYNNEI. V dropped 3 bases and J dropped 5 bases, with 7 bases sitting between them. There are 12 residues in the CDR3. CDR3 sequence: CASSEGTETQYF. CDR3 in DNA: TGTGCCAGCAGTGAGGGAACGGAGACCCAGTACTTC.

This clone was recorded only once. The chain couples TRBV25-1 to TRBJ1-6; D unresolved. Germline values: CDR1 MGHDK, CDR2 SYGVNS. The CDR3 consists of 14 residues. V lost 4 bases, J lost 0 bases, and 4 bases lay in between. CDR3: CASSVSSYNSPLHF. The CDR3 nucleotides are TGTGCCAGCAGTGTGAGCTCCTATAATTCACCCCTCCACTTT.

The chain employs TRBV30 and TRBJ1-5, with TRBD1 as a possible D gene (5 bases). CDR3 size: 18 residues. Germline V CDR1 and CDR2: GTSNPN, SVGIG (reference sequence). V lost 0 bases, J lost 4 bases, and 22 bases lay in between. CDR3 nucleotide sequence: TGTGCCTGGAGTGTACCCTCGCCCACACAGGTTATTAATCAGCCCCAGCATTTT. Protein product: CAWSVPSPTQVINQPQHF.

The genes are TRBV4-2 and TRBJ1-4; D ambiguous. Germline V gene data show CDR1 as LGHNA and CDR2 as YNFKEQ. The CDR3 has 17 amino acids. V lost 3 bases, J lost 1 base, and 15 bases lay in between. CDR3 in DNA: TGTGCCAGCAGCCAGGTGGGGAGTGTATTAACTAATGAAAAACTGTTTTTT. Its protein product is CASSQVGSVLTNEKLFF.

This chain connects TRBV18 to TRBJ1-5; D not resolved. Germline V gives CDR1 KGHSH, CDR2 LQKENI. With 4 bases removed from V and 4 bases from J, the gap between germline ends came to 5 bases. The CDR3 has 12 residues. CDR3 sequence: CASSRENQPQHF. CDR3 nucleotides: TGTGCCAGCTCACGGGAAAATCAGCCCCAGCATTTT.

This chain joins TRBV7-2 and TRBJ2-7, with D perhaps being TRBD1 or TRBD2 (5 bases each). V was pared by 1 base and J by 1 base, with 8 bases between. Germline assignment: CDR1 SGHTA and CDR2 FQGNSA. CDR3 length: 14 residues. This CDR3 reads CASSLGDGSYEQYF. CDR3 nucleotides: TGTGCCAGCAGCTTAGGGGACGGTTCCTACGAGCAGTACTTC.

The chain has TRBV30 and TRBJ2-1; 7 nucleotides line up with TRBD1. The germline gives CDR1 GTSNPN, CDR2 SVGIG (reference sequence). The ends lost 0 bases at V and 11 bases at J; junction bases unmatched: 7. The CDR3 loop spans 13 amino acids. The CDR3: CAWSVLGGQKQFF. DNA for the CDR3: TGTGCCTGGAGTGTATTAGGGGGACAGAAGCAGTTCTTC.

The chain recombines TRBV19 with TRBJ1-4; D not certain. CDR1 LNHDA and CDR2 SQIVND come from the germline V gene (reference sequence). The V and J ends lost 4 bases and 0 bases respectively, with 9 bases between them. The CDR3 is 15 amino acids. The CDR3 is CASSSVGSTNEKLFF. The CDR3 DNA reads TGTGCCAGTAGTAGCGTAGGATCAACTAATGAAAAACTGTTTTTT.

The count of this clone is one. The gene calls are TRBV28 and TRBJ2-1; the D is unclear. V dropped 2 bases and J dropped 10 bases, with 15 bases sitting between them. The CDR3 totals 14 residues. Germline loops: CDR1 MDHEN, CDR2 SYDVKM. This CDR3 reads CASSLPHGLEEQFF. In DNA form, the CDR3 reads TGTGCCAGCAGTTTACCCCACGGGTTGGAGGAGCAGTTCTTC. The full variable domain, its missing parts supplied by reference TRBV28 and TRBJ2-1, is DVKVTQSSRYLVKRTGEKVFLECVQDMDHENMFWYRQDPGLGLRLIYFSYDVKMKEKGDIPEGYSVSREKKERFSLILESASTNQTSMYLCASSLPHGLEEQFFGPGTRLTVL.

The CDR3 DNA reads TGTGCCAGCAGTTTAATAAGGGTCCGGGGCAATGAGCAGTTCTTC. As protein: CASSLIRVRGNEQFF. V usage is TRBV27 and J usage is TRBJ2-1; D possibly corresponds to TRBD2 (5 bases). V lost 2 bases, J lost 6 bases, and 14 bases lay in between. Germline CDR1 and CDR2: MNHEY and SMNVEV (reference sequence). The CDR3 runs to 15 residues.

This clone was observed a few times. The CDR3 protein is CSVDMVGTEAFF. The DNA of the CDR3 is TGCAGCGTTGATATGGTGGGGACTGAAGCTTTCTTT. The genes are TRBV29-1 and TRBJ1-1; no clear D. Trimming left V 3 bases short and J 5 bases short, with 10 bases between. CDR3 length: 12 residues. CDR1 and CDR2 (germline): SQVTM, ANQGSEA.

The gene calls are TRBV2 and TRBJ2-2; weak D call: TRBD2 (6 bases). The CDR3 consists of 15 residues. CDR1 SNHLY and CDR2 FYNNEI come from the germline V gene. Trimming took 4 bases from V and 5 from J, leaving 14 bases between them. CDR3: CASSVREWGTGELFF. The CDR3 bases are TGTGCCAGCAGTGTACGGGAGTGGGGGACCGGGGAGCTGTTTTTT.

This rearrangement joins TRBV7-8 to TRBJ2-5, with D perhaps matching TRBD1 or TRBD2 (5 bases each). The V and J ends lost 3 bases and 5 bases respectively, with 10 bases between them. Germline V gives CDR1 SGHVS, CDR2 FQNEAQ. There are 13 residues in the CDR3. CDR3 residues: CASSFGAVETQYF. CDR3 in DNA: TGTGCCAGCAGCTTCGGGGCGGTGGAGACCCAGTACTTC.

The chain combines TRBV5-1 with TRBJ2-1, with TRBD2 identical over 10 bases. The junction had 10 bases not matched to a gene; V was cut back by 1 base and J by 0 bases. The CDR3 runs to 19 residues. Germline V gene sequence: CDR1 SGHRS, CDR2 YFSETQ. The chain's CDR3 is CASSLWLAGVTSSYNEQFF. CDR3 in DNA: TGCGCCAGCAGCTTGTGGCTAGCGGGGGTCACTAGCTCCTACAATGAGCAGTTCTTC.